The rows below give T cell receptor beta chains drawn from one sample of a study of T cell clonotyping in hematopoietic cell transplantation. Measured with immunoSEQ multiplex PCR; TCRdb has only the in-frame clones, and not every one. The data hold about 41,000 clones, with about 85% observed a single time. This specimen consisted of peripheral blood mononuclear cells, obtained before stem cell transplant. The receptors shown here come from a man aged 60 to 69 with acute myeloid leukemia. Some clones in this sample may be carry-over from other donors' samples. Each CDR3 is given with its conserved first and last residue. Expanded clones are given a class, and other clones once, few, many or no size at all.

V gene,J gene,clone size,CDR3 protein
TRBV28,TRBJ2-2,NA,CASSLSGEIGELFF
TRBV28,TRBJ2-3,NA,CASSGRLDTQYF
TRBV7-2,TRBJ1-5,NA,CASSLNPTDQPQHF
TRBV6-5,TRBJ2-2,NA,CASKRAVTGELFF
TRBV19,TRBJ2-7,NA,CASSISRGSYEQYF
TRBV7-2,TRBJ1-2,NA,CASSLEVFGNYGYTF
TRBV7-2,TRBJ2-7,NA,CASSSGGARNYEQYF
TRBV4-3,TRBJ1-6,NA,CASSQLGPANSPLHF
TRBV28,TRBJ1-4,once,CASSPGLQGGEKLFF
TRBV7-2,TRBJ2-1,NA,CASSLGLQGFDEQFF
TRBV7-3,TRBJ2-2,NA,CASSSRTGGETGELFF
TRBV5-1,TRBJ2-5,NA,CASSSRGRGGQETQYF
TRBV2,TRBJ1-3,NA,CASSGNGNTIYF
TRBV11-3,TRBJ2-3,NA,CASSTGSSTDTQYF
TRBV27,TRBJ2-7,few,CASSLLGYEQYF
TRBV14,TRBJ1-4,NA,CASSQDAAGRRKLFF
TRBV11-2,TRBJ1-4,NA,CASSLWTATNEKLFF
TRBV10-3,TRBJ2-5,once,CAIRGQGETQYF
TRBV5-6,TRBJ2-2,NA,CASSLVQNTGELFF
TRBV19,TRBJ1-5,NA,CASKKHIGRYLNDSNQPQHF
TRBV19,TRBJ1-3,once,CASTGRSPSSGNTIYF
TRBV7-2,TRBJ1-3,NA,CASRGQADSGNTIYF
TRBV19,TRBJ1-1,NA,CASRLQGALNTEAFF
TRBV4-1,TRBJ2-5,NA,CASSYPGSNRDETQYF
TRBV5-4,TRBJ2-1,NA,CASSNRQGRVGGNEQFF
TRBV4-3,TRBJ1-2,few,CASSQDYRVTYGYTF
TRBV28,TRBJ2-7,few,CASSLNPPYEQYF
TRBV9,TRBJ2-2,NA,CASSVRASIGTGELFF
TRBV20-1,TRBJ1-3,few,CSAREGYTIYF
TRBV10-2,TRBJ2-7,NA,CASMGQSYEQYF
TRBV4-3,TRBJ1-2,NA,CASSLHSQVSNYGYTF